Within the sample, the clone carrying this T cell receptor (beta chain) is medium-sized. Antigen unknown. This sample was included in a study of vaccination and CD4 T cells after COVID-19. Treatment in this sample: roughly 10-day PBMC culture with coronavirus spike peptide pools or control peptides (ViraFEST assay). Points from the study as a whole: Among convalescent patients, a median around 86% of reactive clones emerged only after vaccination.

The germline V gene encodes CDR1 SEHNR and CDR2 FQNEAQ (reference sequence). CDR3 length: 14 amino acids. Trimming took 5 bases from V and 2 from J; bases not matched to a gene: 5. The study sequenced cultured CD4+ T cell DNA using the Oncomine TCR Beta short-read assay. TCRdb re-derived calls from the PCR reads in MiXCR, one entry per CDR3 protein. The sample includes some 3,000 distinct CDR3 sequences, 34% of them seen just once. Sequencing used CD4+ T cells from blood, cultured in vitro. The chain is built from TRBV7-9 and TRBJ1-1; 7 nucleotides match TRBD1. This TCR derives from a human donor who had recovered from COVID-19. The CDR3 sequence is CASSLQGTNTEAFF. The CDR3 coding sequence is TGTGCCAGCAGCCTACAGGGGACCAACACTGAAGCTTTCTTT.